The rows below give T cell receptor beta chains drawn from one sample of a study of T cells after yellow fever vaccination. TCRdb re-called the 5' RACE reads with MiXCR, one entry per CDR3 protein. Found here are 400,000 or so distinct CDR3 sequences, roughly a sixth of them singletons; the top ten hold 15% to 20%. Sample: PBMCs, taken before the yellow fever booster vaccination. The receptor source for this set is a man younger than 35 who received the YFV17D yellow fever vaccine. CDR3s include the opening cysteine and the closing phenylalanine or tryptophan. The order of the fields is clone size, J gene, V gene, D gene, CDR3 protein, CDR3 DNA. D genes are given only for firm matches. Only some rows state a clone size, as once, few, many or a class for expanded clones.

size: .
J: TRBJ2-3
V: TRBV24-1
D: TRBD1
CDR3: CATSEGQGVDTQYF
DNA: TGTGCCACCAGTGAGGGACAGGGGGTAGATACGCAGTATTTT

size: few
J: TRBJ1-4
V: TRBV7-6
D: .
CDR3: CASSLGMANEKLFF
DNA: TGTGCCAGCAGCTTAGGAATGGCTAATGAAAAACTGTTTTTT

size: .
J: TRBJ1-1
V: TRBV11-1
D: TRBD1
CDR3: CASSLRGTGNTEAFF
DNA: TGTGCCAGCAGCTTACGAGGGACAGGGAACACTGAAGCTTTCTTT

size: .
J: TRBJ1-1
V: TRBV20-1
D: .
CDR3: CILPVNTEAFF
DNA: TGCATTCTTCCGGTTAACACTGAAGCTTTCTTT

size: few
J: TRBJ2-3
V: TRBV6-5
D: .
CDR3: CASSLFGLSADTQYF
DNA: TGTGCCAGCAGTTTATTCGGCCTTAGCGCAGATACGCAGTATTTT

size: few
J: TRBJ2-7
V: TRBV5-6
D: .
CDR3: CASSTRSISYEQYF
DNA: TGTGCCAGCAGCACTAGGTCAATCTCCTACGAGCAGTACTTC

size: many
J: TRBJ1-1
V: TRBV4-3
D: .
CDR3: CASSPNDRYEPREAFF
DNA: TGCGCCAGCAGCCCCAACGACAGATACGAGCCGCGAGAAGCTTTCTTT

size: many
J: TRBJ2-7
V: TRBV20-1
D: TRBD2
CDR3: CSALSGGLTYEQYF
DNA: TGCAGTGCATTGAGCGGGGGCCTGACCTACGAGCAGTACTTC

size: .
J: TRBJ1-2
V: TRBV18
D: TRBD1
CDR3: CASSPGTGGLYGYTF
DNA: TGTGCCAGCTCTCCCGGGACAGGGGGCCTATATGGCTACACCTTC

size: .
J: TRBJ2-5
V: TRBV29-1
D: .
CDR3: CSVADLETQYF
DNA: TGCAGCGTGGCGGACTTAGAGACCCAGTACTTC

size: many
J: TRBJ2-5
V: TRBV29-1
D: .
CDR3: CSVEDQGQETQYF
DNA: TGCAGCGTTGAAGATCAGGGGCAAGAGACCCAGTACTTC

size: .
J: TRBJ2-1
V: TRBV7-8
D: .
CDR3: CASSHWVLGSTGTYNEQFF
DNA: TGTGCCAGCAGCCACTGGGTTTTGGGCTCGACTGGCACCTACAATGAGCAGTTCTTC

size: .
J: TRBJ2-3
V: TRBV6-1
D: .
CDR3: CASRQAGLTDTQYF
DNA: TGTGCCAGCAGGCAGGCGGGACTCACAGATACGCAGTATTTT

size: .
J: TRBJ2-1
V: TRBV18
D: .
CDR3: CASSPMRGPYNEQFF
DNA: TGTGCCAGCTCACCAATGAGGGGCCCCTACAATGAGCAGTTCTTC

size: .
J: TRBJ2-7
V: TRBV7-9
D: .
CDR3: CASSLGGPRGGEQYF
DNA: TGTGCCAGCAGCTTAGGGGGTCCTCGGGGAGGCGAGCAGTACTTC

size: few
J: TRBJ1-1
V: TRBV7-2
D: .
CDR3: CASRHYVTEEAFF
DNA: TGTGCCAGCAGACATTACGTGACGGAGGAAGCTTTCTTT

size: .
J: TRBJ1-1
V: TRBV7-9
D: .
CDR3: CASSALPGQMNTEAFF
DNA: TGTGCCAGCAGCGCACTGCCGGGACAAATGAACACTGAAGCTTTCTTT

size: .
J: TRBJ2-7
V: TRBV6-6
D: .
CDR3: CASSYPPQDTTYEQYF
DNA: TGTGCCAGCAGTTACCCCCCGCAGGACACCACCTACGAGCAGTACTTC

size: .
J: TRBJ1-5
V: TRBV5-6
D: .
CDR3: CASSPSGRGSNQPQHF
DNA: TGTGCCAGCAGTCCATCCGGCAGGGGTAGCAATCAGCCCCAGCATTTT

size: .
J: TRBJ1-6
V: TRBV4-3
D: .
CDR3: CASSQGGGTYNSPLHF
DNA: TGCGCCAGCAGCCAAGGAGGGGGGACCTATAATTCACCCCTCCACTTT

size: .
J: TRBJ1-5
V: TRBV6-2/TRBV6-3
D: TRBD1
CDR3: CASSLGQGAQPQHF
DNA: TGTGCCAGCAGTCTGGGACAGGGGGCCCAGCCCCAGCATTTT

size: .
J: TRBJ2-5
V: TRBV20-1
D: .
CDR3: CSARIPGQRGKETQYF
DNA: TGCAGTGCTAGAATCCCGGGACAGCGGGGGAAAGAGACCCAGTACTTC

size: few
J: TRBJ1-2
V: TRBV3-1
D: .
CDR3: CASSPHGGAGTGYTF
DNA: TGTGCCAGCAGCCCCCATGGAGGGGCCGGAACGGGCTACACCTTC

size: few
J: TRBJ2-2
V: TRBV9
D: TRBD2
CDR3: CASSVFGLAANTGELFF
DNA: TGTGCCAGCAGCGTTTTCGGACTAGCGGCGAACACCGGGGAGCTGTTTTTT